This T cell receptor beta chain was identified during a study of blood T cells in healthy people across ages. The overall study: Template-switching capture recovered about one barcoded beta molecule per two T cells.

Study conclusions and caveats: It was found that TCR beta diversity correlated strongly with the percentage of naive T cells. The donors' CMV status was not determined, possibly confounding changes in expanded clonotypes. Donors of long life had a larger count of naive CD4+ cells and greater diversity than aged donors.

This clonotype has a handful of counts. No antigen is known for it. Together with a sample-barcoded 5' primer, a J-beta primer mix was included in a second PCR lasting 7 to 11 cycles. MiXCR, applied by TCRdb to the 5' RACE reads, yields one record per CDR3 protein. The sample shows 600,000 to 850,000 distinct CDR3 sequences, about 40% of them seen only once. The receptor comes from a woman aged 60-75 years in good health. The sequenced sample was blood.

The CDR3 loop reads CASSQELDGDGYTF. In nucleotides, the CDR3 is TGTGCCAGCAGCCAAGAATTGGATGGTGATGGCTACACCTTC. V is TRBV4-2 and J is TRBJ1-2; D gene uncertain. Trimming stripped 0 bases from V and 6 bases from J, with 11 bases between. In germline, CDR1 is LGHNA, CDR2 YNFKEQ. CDR3 size: 14 residues.